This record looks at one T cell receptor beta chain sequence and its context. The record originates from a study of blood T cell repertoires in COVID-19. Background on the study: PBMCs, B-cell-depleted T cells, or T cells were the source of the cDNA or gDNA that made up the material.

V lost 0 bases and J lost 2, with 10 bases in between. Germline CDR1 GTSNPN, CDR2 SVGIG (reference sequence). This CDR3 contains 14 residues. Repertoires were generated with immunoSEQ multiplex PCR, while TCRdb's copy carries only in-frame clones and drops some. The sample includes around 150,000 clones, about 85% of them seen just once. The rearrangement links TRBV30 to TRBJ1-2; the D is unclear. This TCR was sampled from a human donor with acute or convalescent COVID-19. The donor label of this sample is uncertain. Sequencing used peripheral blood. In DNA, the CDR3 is TGTGCCTGGAGTGTAGAGAGTAAGAACTATGGCTACACCTTC. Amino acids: CAWSVESKNYGYTF.